A selection of T cell receptor beta chains follows, all from one sample in a study of Graves' ophthalmopathy and Graves' hyperthyroidism. Via MiXCR, TCRdb re-called the multiplex PCR reads, giving one row per CDR3 protein. The sample lists almost 750,000 distinct CDR3 sequences, roughly 40% seen once, with 44% in the top ten. Sequencing was done on a sample of peripheral blood. Source of these receptors: an adult man with Graves' ophthalmopathy. The CDR3 runs from the conserved cysteine through the conserved F or W.

v_gene	j_gene	CDR3aa
TRBV19	TRBJ1-4	CASRQQSTNEKLFF
TRBV19	.	CAGSVGETQYF
TRBV19	TRBJ1-2	CASITGTPYGYTF
TRBV10-3	TRBJ1-1	CASTDLRRVNTEAFF
TRBV20-1	TRBJ2-7	CSARDRREIYEQYF
TRBV11-2	TRBJ2-7	CASSQDPTGFSYEQYF
TRBV19	TRBJ1-4	CASSMEQTNEELFF
TRBV7-2	TRBJ2-6	CASSLGIGTGANVLTF
TRBV7-2	TRBJ1-5	CASRPSGTGRETQHF
TRBV7-9	TRBJ2-7	CASSFANEQYF
TRBV7-9	TRBJ1-1	CASSLDFRGKGAFF
TRBV7-2	TRBJ2-7	CASSASGGPEQYF
TRBV7-9	TRBJ2-7	CASSSGTGSSYEQYF
TRBV11-1	TRBJ1-1	CASSPPGSNEAFF
TRBV10-3	TRBJ2-3	CAISNNLAGGDRYF
TRBV4-3	TRBJ1-5	CASSQGPDRNQPQHF
TRBV10-3	TRBJ2-3	CAISEPGFPDTQYF
TRBV7-9	TRBJ2-7	CASSRSHEQYF
TRBV2	TRBJ1-2	CAISYSQGTNYGYTF
TRBV7-8	TRBJ2-7	CASSAAGVGEQYF
TRBV19	TRBJ2-7	CASSIGRSYEQYF
TRBV20-1	TRBJ2-7	CSATRDSIYEQYF
TRBV9	TRBJ1-2	CASSVLPGYTF
TRBV24-1	TRBJ1-1	CATSDSFNTEAFF
TRBV6-1	TRBJ1-2	CASSHEGGYTF
TRBV20-1	TRBJ2-7	CSASDGKASSYEQYF
TRBV9	TRBJ2-7	CASSVGVGSSYEQYF
TRBV5-1	TRBJ2-7	CASSEGFYEQYF
TRBV9	TRBJ2-6	CASSPHGTGANVLTF
TRBV2	TRBJ1-6	CASSRGQSPLHF
TRBV10-3	TRBJ1-3	CAITAGIGNTIYF
TRBV15	TRBJ2-7	CATSRDRGYSEQYF
TRBV25-1	TRBJ1-2	CATEGESYGYTF
TRBV24-1	TRBJ2-2	CATSDSRVTGELFF
TRBV10-3	TRBJ2-7	CASEGQDSYEQYF
TRBV7-9	TRBJ2-2	CASSLEDATGELFF
TRBV10-3	TRBJ2-7	CAISGVQGTSYEQYF
TRBV20-1	TRBJ2-7	CSAAARYEQYF
TRBV2	TRBJ2-7	CASRDRTYEQYF
TRBV7-2	TRBJ2-7	CASSSGGTGKGYEQYF
TRBV11-2	TRBJ2-6	CASSSTRGYVLTF
TRBV7-9	TRBJ1-2	CASSPPGTENYGYTF
TRBV5-1	TRBJ1-1	CASSPGQGFMNTEAFF
TRBV5-5	TRBJ1-4	CASSERQSNEKLFF
TRBV7-9	TRBJ2-7	CASSLGTDYVQYF